One and the same sample provided the 25 T cell receptor beta chains below, sequenced in a study of shared clonotypes between healthy human individuals. Only CD45RO-negative cells positively selected for CCR7 counted as naive CD8 cells, so terminally differentiated effector memory CD45RA+ cells were excluded. The data were produced by immunoSEQ multiplex PCR, yet TCRdb's version contains in-frame clones alone and is incomplete. The sample has around 2,000,000 clones, about 92% seen once. Material: naive CD8+ T cells from PBMCs. The receptors stem from a man aged 18 to 35 in good health. Some clones in this sample may be carry-over from other donors' samples.

Concerning this clone itself: A read error may account for a junction end that differs from germline. This chain joins TRBV5-6 and TRBJ2-1; maybe TRBD1 (5 bases). Germline V gene data show CDR1 as SGHDT and CDR2 as YYEEEE. The CDR3 has 12 amino acids. This chain's CDR3 is CASSLGQPKGIF. As DNA, the CDR3 is TGTGCCAGCAGCTTGGGCCAACCCAAGGGGATCTTC. Together with reference TRBV5-6 and TRBJ2-1, the CDR3 gives the full variable domain: DAGVTQSPTHLIKTRGQQVTLRCSPKSGHDTVSWYQQALGQGPQFIFQYYEEEERQRGNFPDRFSGHQFPNYSSELNVNALLLGDSALYLCASSLGQPKGIFGPGTRLTVL.

This clone was counted once. The DNA for the CDR3 is TGTGCCATCAGTTTGACAGGGGATTTTGGCTCCTACAATGAGCAGTTCTTC. This translates into CAISLTGDFGSYNEQFF. This rearrangement joins TRBV10-3 to TRBJ2-1; 8 nucleotides match TRBD1. Germline loops: CDR1 ENHRY, CDR2 SYGVKD. The CDR3 covers 17 residues. With 5 bases clipped from V and 0 bases from J, the junction kept 9 bases outside the gene matches.

The chain carries TRBV9 and TRBJ1-1; D unclear. The V gene's germline CDR1 is SGDLS and CDR2 YYNGEE. This CDR3 spans 12 amino acids. With 0 bases removed from V and 7 bases from J, the gap between germline ends came to 7 bases. The CDR3 coding sequence is TGTGCCAGCAGCGTAGCGAACGATGAAGCTTTCTTT. Its protein is CASSVANDEAFF.

Of note for this clone: Distinct nucleotide sequences in the sample also encode this CDR3. V usage is TRBV29-1 and J usage is TRBJ2-7; 7 bases align to TRBD2. This CDR3 spans 12 amino acids. V was pared by 4 bases and J by 4 bases, with 4 bases of the junction left unmatched. From germline, CDR1 is SQVTM and CDR2 ANQGSEA. The CDR3 loop reads CSVAGGPYEQYF. As DNA, the CDR3 is TGCAGCGTTGCGGGAGGACCATACGAGCAGTACTTC.

The chain combines TRBV19 with TRBJ1-1, with D possibly matching TRBD1 (6 bases). Germline V gene data show CDR1 as LNHDA and CDR2 as SQIVND (reference sequence). The V and J ends lost 6 bases and 4 bases respectively, with 15 bases between them. This CDR3 comprises 14 residues. The CDR3 DNA is TGTGCCAGTAGCAGCCTAAGGGGGACCACTGAAGCTTTCTTT. This translates into CASSSLRGTTEAFF.

The chain carries TRBV4-1 and TRBJ1-2, with no clear D. V was clipped by 0 bases and J by 2 bases, with 22 bases between them. The CDR3 is 19 amino acids. Germline V gene sequence: CDR1 MGHRA, CDR2 YSYEKL. In nucleotides, the CDR3 is TGCGCCAGCAGCCAAGATGGCCGCGTCCTCCCCCAGGTGAACTATGGCTACACCTTC. Its translation: CASSQDGRVLPQVNYGYTF.

V gene TRBV7-2 combines with J gene TRBJ2-2; maybe TRBD1 (6 bases). Trimming took 1 base from V and 4 from J, leaving 19 bases between them. The V gene's germline CDR1 is SGHTA and CDR2 FQGNSA. The CDR3 has 18 amino acids. CDR3 sequence: CASSLEGQGIEGTGELFF. The CDR3 bases are TGTGCCAGCAGCTTAGAGGGCCAGGGGATTGAGGGCACCGGGGAGCTGTTTTTT.

This clone was found once. The genes are TRBV5-4 and TRBJ2-7; unclear D gene. The CDR3 sequence is 11 residues long. The germline V gene encodes CDR1 SGHNT and CDR2 YYREEE (reference sequence). The ends were cut back, 4 bases at V and 3 bases at J, with 5 bases in the middle. This CDR3 reads CASSPDYEQYF. The CDR3 DNA reads as TGTGCCAGCAGCCCTGACTACGAGCAGTACTTC.

The J gene is TRBJ2-7, the V gene TRBV28; D gene ambiguous. Per the germline V gene, CDR1 is MDHEN and CDR2 is SYDVKM. Trimming left V 7 bases short and J 7 bases short, with 17 bases between. This CDR3 is built from 13 residues. In DNA form, the CDR3 reads TGTGCCAGCACTCAGGCGCCTCGTGCGGAGCAGTACTTC. This translates into CASTQAPRAEQYF.

The rearrangement joins TRBV5-1 to TRBJ2-7; 8 bases agree with TRBD2. In germline, CDR1 is SGHRS, CDR2 YFSETQ. J lost 1 base, V lost 5 bases, and 8 bases had no gene match. The length of the CDR3 is 15 residues. CDR3 DNA sequence: TGCGCCAGCAGTCGGCGGGAGGCGCTTTCCTACGAGCAGTACTTC. Translating it yields CASSRREALSYEQYF.

V usage is TRBV28 and J usage is TRBJ2-7; 7 bases fit TRBD2. CDR3 length equals 14 residues. Germline-derived CDR1 and CDR2 are MDHEN and SYDVKM. The V gene end was trimmed by 5 bases and the J gene end by 5 bases; junction bases not matched to a gene: 9. The CDR3 bases are TGTGCCAGCAGTGAATTGGCGGGAGCAGACGAGCAGTACTTC. Translation gives CASSELAGADEQYF.

The chain has TRBV11-2 and TRBJ2-5; 8 positions match TRBD1. Unmatched junction bases numbered 6, after V lost 5 bases and J lost 4 bases. Per germline, CDR1 SGHAT and CDR2 FQNNGV. This CDR3 contains 14 residues. The CDR3 is CASSTRTGPETQYF. The CDR3, as DNA: TGTGCCAGCAGCACCCGGACAGGGCCAGAGACCCAGTACTTC.

This sequence joins TRBV6-5 and TRBJ2-5, with 8 positions matching TRBD1. The CDR3 is made up of 14 amino acids. The germline CDR1 and CDR2 sequences are MNHEY and SVGAGI. V dropped 2 bases and J dropped 7; count of bases not matched to a gene: 6. Here the CDR3 DNA reads TGTGCCAGCAGTTACGGACAGGGCACTTGGACCCAGTACTTC. Translated: CASSYGQGTWTQYF.

This clone was seen only once. Other DNA sequences of this sample code for an identical CDR3. The gene calls are TRBV13 and TRBJ2-7; D call uncertain. The germline gives CDR1 PRHDT, CDR2 FYEKMQ (reference sequence). There are 14 residues in the CDR3. V shed 0 bases and J shed 2 bases, with 8 bases lying between them. The CDR3 is CASSLGTRTYEQYF. CDR3 sequence (DNA): TGTGCCAGCAGCTTAGGGACCAGAACCTACGAGCAGTACTTC.

The rearrangement uses TRBV21-1 and TRBJ2-5; TRBD2 is taken as the D call from the table, unchecked against the DNA. TRBV21-1 is assigned pseudogene status. This CDR3 is 17 amino acids long. CDR3 DNA sequence: TGTGCCAGCAGCAAAGCTCGGAGTAGCGGAAACCAAGAGACCCAGTACTTC. This gives the protein CASSKARSSGNQETQYF.

The chain couples TRBV5-6 to TRBJ2-1; TRBD1 aligns across 8 bases. The CDR3 runs 13 residues. Unmatched junction bases numbered 4, after V lost 4 bases and J lost 7 bases. From germline, CDR1 is SGHDT and CDR2 YYEEEE. The CDR3 DNA reads as TGTGCCAGCAGCCGGACAGGGTGGAATGAGCAGTTCTTC. It encodes CASSRTGWNEQFF.

This clone is a singleton in its sample. The rearrangement uses TRBV7-9 and TRBJ2-2; no firm D call. The V end lost 5 bases, the J end lost 5 bases, and 18 bases lay between the germline ends. CDR1 and CDR2 (germline): SEHNR, FQNEAQ (reference sequence). There are 16 residues in the CDR3. For the CDR3, the DNA is TGTGCCAGCAGCCCCCTGGGCCTTGGAAGGACCGGGGAGCTGTTTTTT. Translating it yields CASSPLGLGRTGELFF.

J is TRBJ2-2 and V is TRBV15; TRBD1 is a possible D gene (6 bases). Per the germline V gene, CDR1 is LNHNV and CDR2 is YYDKDF (reference sequence). This CDR3 comprises 17 residues. Trimming took 0 bases from V and 0 from J, leaving 11 bases between them. CDR3 amino acids: CATSRDIRTANTGELFF. The CDR3 DNA reads as TGTGCCACCAGCAGAGATATTAGGACAGCGAACACCGGGGAGCTGTTTTTT.

As to this clone: Within the sample, other DNA sequences also encode this same CDR3. This chain joins TRBV7-2 and TRBJ2-7, with D uncertain. The CDR3 consists of 12 residues. Germline-derived CDR1 and CDR2 are SGHTA and FQGNSA. V lost 4 bases, J lost 6 bases, and 10 bases lay in between. CDR3 in amino acids: CASSSSPLEQYF. CDR3 sequence (DNA): TGTGCCAGCAGCTCCTCCCCCCTCGAGCAGTACTTC. Using reference TRBV7-2 and TRBJ2-7 for the parts outside the CDR3, the full variable domain is GAGVSQSPSNKVTEKGKDVELRCDPISGHTALYWYRQSLGQGLEFLIYFQGNSAPDKSGLPSDRFSAERTGGSVSTLTIQRTQQEDSAVYLCASSSSPLEQYFGPGTRLTVT.

The CDR3 DNA follows: TGTGCCAGCAGCCCGCCTAGCGGGATCTCCTACAATGAGCAGTTCTTC. Translated: CASSPPSGISYNEQFF. The gene calls are TRBV9 and TRBJ2-1, with 9 bases aligning to TRBD2. This CDR3 has 16 residues. From germline, CDR1 is SGDLS and CDR2 YYNGEE. V trimming: 4 bases; J trimming: 0 bases; junction bases outside the gene matches: 5. Full variable domain (missing parts from reference TRBV9 and TRBJ2-1): DSGVTQTPKHLITATGQRVTLRCSPRSGDLSVYWYQQSLDQGLQFLIQYYNGEERAKGNILERFSAQQFPDLHSELNLSSLELGDSALYFCASSPPSGISYNEQFFGPGTRLTVL.

The chain is built from TRBV9 and TRBJ2-5; TRBD2 aligns across 8 bases. The CDR3 is made up of 14 amino acids. CDR1 and CDR2 (germline): SGDLS, YYNGEE. Unmatched junction bases numbered 3, after V lost 5 bases and J lost 0 bases. The DNA for the CDR3 is TGTGCCAGCAGTTTAGCGGGGAACCAAGAGACCCAGTACTTC. Amino acid sequence: CASSLAGNQETQYF.

This chain uses TRBV6-5 with TRBJ2-5, with a possible D match to TRBD1 (6 bases). The V and J ends lost 6 bases and 7 bases respectively, with 21 bases between them. The CDR3 has 15 amino acids. In germline, CDR1 is MNHEY, CDR2 SVGAGI. The CDR3 loop reads CASSARSGVLGTQYF. For the CDR3, the DNA is TGTGCCAGCAGCGCCCGGTCAGGGGTTTTGGGGACCCAGTACTTC.

The chain couples TRBV4-1 to TRBJ2-1, with 11 bases fitting TRBD2. Germline CDR1 is MGHRA and CDR2 is YSYEKL. V lost 2 bases, J lost 3 bases, and 3 bases stayed unmatched. There are 16 residues in the CDR3. DNA for the CDR3: TGCGCCAGCAGCCAAATGGGGACTAGCGGCTACAATGAGCAGTTCTTC. Amino acids: CASSQMGTSGYNEQFF.

The V and J genes are TRBV7-3 and TRBJ2-7; D assignment may be TRBD1 or TRBD2 (8 bases each). The ends were cut back, 0 bases at V and 2 bases at J, with 23 bases in the middle. There are 19 residues in the CDR3. The V gene's germline CDR1 is SGHTA and CDR2 FQGTGA. The CDR3 protein is CASSLTRDRSSSGPYEQYF. The CDR3 region has the DNA TGTGCCAGCAGCTTAACGAGGGACAGGAGCTCTAGCGGGCCCTACGAGCAGTACTTC.

This clone was observed a handful of times. The chain has TRBV5-4 and TRBJ1-2; 8 nucleotides line up with TRBD1. CDR3 size: 12 residues. Germline assignment: CDR1 SGHNT and CDR2 YYREEE (reference sequence). Unmatched junction bases numbered 3, after V lost 4 bases and J lost 7 bases. The CDR3 DNA reads TGTGCCAGCAGCGCAGACAGGGGTGGCTACACCTTC. It translates to CASSADRGGYTF.